The source of this T cell receptor beta chain is a study of identical twins. TCRdb independently ran MiXCR on the 5' RACE reads; one entry per CDR3 protein. The data hold about 570,000 distinct CDR3 sequences, with more than 9% observed a single time. Trimming removed 2 bases at V and 5 bases at J, with 11 bases between. CDR3 size: 14 residues. Germline loops: CDR1 SGHRS, CDR2 YFSETQ. No donor was unhealthy or non-Caucasian. This clonotype was detected ten times or more. The same data also contributed to another study, on yellow fever vaccine responses in identical twins. That paper notes: Reported findings indicate that twins' vaccine T cell responses seemed partially convergent, partially personalized.

The sequencing input was PBMCs. This chain uses TRBV5-1 with TRBJ2-1; D not resolved. This clonotype was obtained from a woman younger than 35 in good health. CDR3 sequence (DNA): TGCGCCAGCAGCTTAGATGCAAATAACAATGAGCAGTTCTTC. As protein: CASSLDANNNEQFF.